Sequencing of this T cell receptor beta chain was carried out in a study of blood T cell repertoires in COVID-19. About the research overall: Acute and convalescent COVID-19 samples came from the United States, Italy and Spain. PBMCs, B-cell-depleted T cells, or T cells provided the cDNA or gDNA that made up the material.

The Seattle patients joined while their infection was active and were tracked longitudinally afterward. Assay: immunoSEQ multiplex PCR; the TCRdb copy retains only in-frame clones and omits some. The sample holds approximately 280,000 clones, 90% seen once. V dropped 5 bases and J dropped 4 bases, with 15 bases sitting between them. The length of the CDR3 is 14 residues. The V gene's germline CDR1 is SGHRS and CDR2 YFSETQ. This chain connects TRBV5-1 to TRBJ1-1, with D possibly TRBD1 on 6 matching bases. Sequencing input: peripheral blood. This clonotype was sampled from a woman aged 25 to 45 with COVID-19, enrolled during active disease. The CDR3 sequence is CASRENRASTEAFF. Written as DNA, the CDR3 is TGCGCCAGCAGGGAAAACAGGGCTAGCACTGAAGCTTTCTTT.